This note documents a single T cell receptor (beta chain) sequence. The antigen this receptor binds is unknown. It has no much larger one-base neighbor in the sample; base qualities were not kept. This record belongs to a study of Ad26.COV2.S vaccination and SARS-CoV-2 variants (dated by TCRdb to the early 2020s). As for the study more broadly: Vaccine-arm donors came from COV1001, a multicentre, randomized, double-blind, placebo-controlled phase I-IIa trial of Ad26.COV2.S in healthy adults. Ad26.COV2.S was given intramuscularly at 5x10^10 or 1x10^11 viral particles, as a single shot or as two shots 56 days apart. Sequencing of the TCRbeta repertoire served to evaluate the specificity and breadth of SARS-CoV-2-reactive T cell receptors following Ad26.COV2.S vaccination. The TCR-sequenced set comprised around 32 samples: roughly 19 Ad26.COV2.S vaccine recipients, 5 placebo recipients and 8 SARS-CoV-2 convalescent individuals. Participants in the trial were split at random into five groups of five each, receiving low-dose or high-dose Ad26.COV2.S once or twice, or else placebo on both occasions. Investigators did not know the trial group allocation while performing experiments and assessing outcomes. General study outcomes and caveats: The authors noted that the TCR breadth and depth analyses may have underestimated total T cell responses. Vaccine and placebo recipients had comparable non-spike TCR breadth, which fits with the vaccine containing only spike. Higher spike-specific TCR breadth was observed in Ad26.COV2.S recipients than in placebo recipients (P = 0.0014). The study lacked the statistical power to compare responses across vaccine doses or regimens. Substantial breadth of spike-specific CD8+ and CD4+ T cell responses was reported after vaccination.

The treatment or condition label, read with the paper, signifies: some 19 received Ad26.COV2.S at low or high dose, single or two shots; 5 received placebo; per-sample allocation not given. For vaccine and placebo recipients, the sequenced repertoires came from samples collected on day 63 after the first injection. In Cohort 1b, 25 or so adults aged 18-55 years were enrolled at a single site in Boston, USA, between 29 July and 7 August 2020. Ad26.COV2.S was a replication-incompetent adenovirus type 26 vector that expressed a prefusion-stabilized SARS-CoV-2 spike protein derived from the original Wuhan strain. After removal of 3 bases from V and 9 bases from J, the junction retains 5 bases not matched to a gene. Inclusive of the bounding cysteine and phenylalanine, the CDR3 is 15 residues long. Only CDR3 DNA remains: 45 bases, in frame from the first base. Via the germline V gene, CDR1 is KGHSH and CDR2 LQKENI.

TCRbeta CDR3 regions were sequenced with the immunoSEQ Assay. After extraction, genomic DNA underwent amplification by bias-controlled multiplex PCR, followed by high-throughput sequencing. The paper's data handling went like this. Collapsing and filtering of sequences were performed to quantify the absolute abundance of each unique TCRbeta CDR3 region. Usable DNA was measured by amplifying reference genes present in all nucleated cells, and TCRbeta template counts were normalized to that usable DNA to estimate T cell fraction. Repertoire TCRs were annotated as SARS-CoV-2-specific by exact matching of V gene, CDR3 amino acid sequence and J gene to a known reactive TCR set. The reference SARS-CoV-2 TCR set was derived from MIRA and filtered for enrichment in COVID-19-positive ImmuneCODE repertoires, a step that removed public or cross-reactive TCRs. Using the MIRA antigens, annotated TCRs were further analysed by specific ORF or by position within an ORF. Breadth was defined as the number of annotated unique rearrangements divided by the total number of unique productive rearrangements, and depth was defined as the summed frequency of the annotated unique rearrangements. Two-sided Wilcoxon rank-sum tests were applied when comparing TCR breadth between groups. The clones in this table, taken by TCRdb from immuneACCESS, are in-frame only. Not every clone is retained; where verified, under half of the shortfall comes from an unresolved V gene, and the cause of the rest is unknown. That table is the source of V, J and clone size, and D and trimming were worked out from the DNA. Here the sample has under 400,000 clones; roughly 87% occur a single time. The ten top clones hold around 3.7% of the sample.

The clonotype originates from a person aged 18-60 years who received the Ad26.COV2.S COVID-19 vaccine or a placebo. The rearrangement combines TRBV18 with TRBJ1-6; the junction holds 10 bases that match TRBD1. The input for sequencing was peripheral blood, taken in a trial of Ad26.COV2.S vaccine versus placebo. CDR3 protein: CASSPPGQGTSPLHF. The DNA sequence is given as TGTGCCAGCTCACCCCCGGGACAGGGGACTTCACCCCTCCACTTT.